The rows below give T cell receptor beta chains drawn from one sample of a study of blood T cells in healthy people across ages. From the 5' RACE reads, TCRdb called clonotypes with MiXCR, one entry per CDR3 protein. In the table there are about 1.4 million distinct CDR3 sequences, around 59% of which are singletons. Sequenced sample: blood. These receptors all come from a young man in good health. Both conserved end residues are part of each CDR3. The order of the fields is V gene, clone size, D gene, J gene, CDR3 length, CDR3 DNA, CDR3 protein. A D gene is named only where the DNA matches it firmly. Not every row has a clone size; where given, it reads once, few, many or a size class.

TRBV7-2	-	-	TRBJ2-3	16	TGTGCCAGCAGCTTAGTTGGGGGGCGTGGCACAGATACGCAGTATTTT	CASSLVGGRGTDTQYF
TRBV4-1	few	-	TRBJ2-1	12	TGCGCCAGCAGACCCCTCTGGGGTGAGCAGTTCTTC	CASRPLWGEQFF
TRBV10-3	-	-	TRBJ1-1	11	TGTGCCATCAGTGACAGGGCTGAAGCTTTCTTT	CAISDRAEAFF
TRBV20-1	-	-	TRBJ1-6	15	TGCAGTGCTAGTTGGGGCAGGGCGGGTAATTCACCCCTCCACTTT	CSASWGRAGNSPLHF
TRBV28	-	-	TRBJ2-6	15	TGTGCCAGCAGTACTGGGTACTCTGGGGCCAACGTCCTGACTTTC	CASSTGYSGANVLTF
TRBV9	few	TRBD2	TRBJ2-7	16	TGTGCCAGCAGCGTAGCTCGGAGCGGGAGCTCCTACGAGCAGTACTTC	CASSVARSGSSYEQYF
TRBV6-1	few	-	TRBJ2-5	14	TGTGCCAGCAGCCAGGGTAGTTTGGGAGAGACCCAGTACTTC	CASSQGSLGETQYF
TRBV7-2	few	-	TRBJ1-6	16	TGTGCCAGCAGCTTAGCGTCGGGGGCAACTCTTTCACCCCTCCACTTT	CASSLASGATLSPLHF
TRBV9	-	-	TRBJ2-1	16	TGTGCCAGCAGCGCCGGACTTAGTTATTTGGGAGGTGAGCAGTTCTTC	CASSAGLSYLGGEQFF
TRBV4-2	-	TRBD1	TRBJ1-2	16	TGTGCCAGCAGCCGCCAGGGGGGACAGGGGGCAGCTGGCTACACCTTC	CASSRQGGQGAAGYTF
TRBV29-1	-	-	TRBJ2-3	16	TGCAGCGCCTCCCCCCAAGGGGGTCGGAGCACAGATACGCGGTATTTT	CSASPQGGRSTDTRYF
TRBV20-1	-	TRBD2	TRBJ2-5	15	TGCAGTGCCCCGCCGGGACTAGCTTTCCAAGAGACCCAGTACTTC	CSAPPGLAFQETQYF
TRBV6-6	-	TRBD1	TRBJ1-5	15	TGTGCCAGCAGTCCACACAGGGGAACCTATCAGCCCCAGCATTTT	CASSPHRGTYQPQHF
TRBV29-1	-	-	TRBJ1-1	13	TGCAGCGTTTCAAAAGGGTTGAACACTGAAGCTTTCTTT	CSVSKGLNTEAFF
TRBV4-2	few	-	TRBJ1-2	14	TGTGCCAGCAGCCAAGATCCGGGTGGCTATGGCTACACCTTC	CASSQDPGGYGYTF
TRBV29-1	-	-	TRBJ2-7	15	TGCAGCGTTGATGGGGGTACAGGTGGAAAATACGAGCAGTACTTC	CSVDGGTGGKYEQYF
TRBV5-1	few	TRBD1	TRBJ2-3	15	TGCGCCAGCAGCCTACAGGGGGCTAGCACAGATACGCAGTATTTT	CASSLQGASTDTQYF
TRBV7-8	-	-	TRBJ2-7	14	TGTGCCAGCAGCTTATTACAGGGTAACTACGAGCAGTACTTC	CASSLLQGNYEQYF
TRBV9	-	-	TRBJ2-1	14	TGTGCCAGCAGCCCCCCCAACCGGGAAAATGAGCAGTTCTTC	CASSPPNRENEQFF